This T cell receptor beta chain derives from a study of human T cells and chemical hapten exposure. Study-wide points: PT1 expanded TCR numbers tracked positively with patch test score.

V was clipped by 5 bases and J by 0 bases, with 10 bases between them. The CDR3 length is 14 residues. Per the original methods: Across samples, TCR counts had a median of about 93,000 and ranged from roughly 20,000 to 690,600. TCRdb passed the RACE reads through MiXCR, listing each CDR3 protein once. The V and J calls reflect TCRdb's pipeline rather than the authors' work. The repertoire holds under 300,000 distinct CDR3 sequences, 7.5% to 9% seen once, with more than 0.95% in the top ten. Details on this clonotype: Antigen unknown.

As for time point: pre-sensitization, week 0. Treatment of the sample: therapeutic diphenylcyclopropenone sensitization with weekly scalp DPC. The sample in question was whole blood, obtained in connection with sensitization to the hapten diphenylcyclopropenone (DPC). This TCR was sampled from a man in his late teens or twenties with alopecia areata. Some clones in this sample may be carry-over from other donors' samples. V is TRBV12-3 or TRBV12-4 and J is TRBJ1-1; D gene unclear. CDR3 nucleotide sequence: TGTGCCAGCAGTATCTCAGGTATGAACACTGAAGCTTTCTTT. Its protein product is CASSISGMNTEAFF.